These 31 T cell receptor beta chains were all obtained from the same sample, sequenced in a study of blood T cell repertoires in COVID-19. Using immunoSEQ multiplex PCR, the repertoire was profiled, and TCRdb retains in-frame clones only, with some absent. This repertoire shows roughly 250,000 clones, 86% found once; its top ten account for roughly 2%. What was sequenced was PBMCs or T cells enriched from blood (not recorded which). The receptors come from a woman between 50 and 59 years old who had recovered from COVID-19.

The rearrangement links TRBV4-2 to TRBJ2-5, with 8 bases identical to TRBD1. V trimming: 4 bases; J trimming: 6 bases; junction bases outside the gene matches: 7. The V gene's germline CDR1 is LGHNA and CDR2 YNFKEQ. The CDR3 length is 14 residues. The DNA of the CDR3 is TGTGCCAGCAGCCCGACCGACAGGGGAAAGACCCAGTACTTC. It is translated as CASSPTDRGKTQYF.

The V and J genes are TRBV30 and TRBJ1-5, with TRBD1 as a possible D gene (6 bases). Germline assignment: CDR1 GTSNPN and CDR2 SVGIG (reference sequence). The CDR3 sequence is 14 residues long. V shed 3 bases and J shed 4 bases, with 13 bases lying between them. CDR3 sequence: CAWRGQGWNQPQHF. The CDR3 nucleotides read TGTGCCTGGAGGGGGCAGGGGTGGAATCAGCCCCAGCATTTT.

The CDR3 sequence is CASSLVDRRDRGEKLFF. DNA for the CDR3: TGTGCCAGCAGCTTAGTTGATAGGAGGGACAGGGGAGAAAAACTGTTTTTT. The rearrangement links TRBV13 to TRBJ1-4; 10 bases are a match to TRBD1. The CDR3 contains 17 residues. With V trimmed by 1 base and J by 8 bases, 10 bases remained unmatched. Germline CDR1 reads PRHDT; CDR2 reads FYEKMQ (reference sequence).

This clone was seen just once. V usage is TRBV7-2 and J usage is TRBJ2-1, with 8 bases that match TRBD2. J gave up 5 bases and V 4 bases, and 13 bases lay outside the gene matches. The V gene's germline CDR1 is SGHTA and CDR2 FQGNSA. The CDR3 is 17 residues long. The CDR3 spells CASSSTWTSPKNNEQFF. CDR3 coding DNA: TGTGCCAGCAGCTCAACCTGGACTAGCCCTAAGAACAATGAGCAGTTCTTC.

V usage is TRBV27 and J usage is TRBJ2-5; D perhaps matches TRBD2 (5 bases). Deletions cut 5 bases from V and 8 bases from J, with 18 bases between. This CDR3 comprises 14 residues. The germline V gene has CDR1 MNHEY and CDR2 SMNVEV (reference sequence). The CDR3: CASSPPGDSRTQYF. CDR3 sequence (DNA): TGTGCCAGCAGTCCGCCCGGGGATTCAAGAACCCAGTACTTC.

The rearrangement links TRBV19 to TRBJ2-2; 8 bases are a match to TRBD1. The CDR3 runs 17 residues. Germline-derived CDR1 and CDR2 are LNHDA and SQIVND (reference sequence). The ends lost 5 bases at V and 7 bases at J; junction bases unmatched: 15. DNA for the CDR3: TGTGCCAGTAGTTCCACAGGGGGAGCGGTGGATCGCGGGGAGCTGTTTTTT. Protein: CASSSTGGAVDRGELFF.

The chain uses TRBV9 and TRBJ1-3, with 7 nucleotides matching TRBD1. This CDR3 spans 14 amino acids. Unmatched junction bases numbered 7, after V lost 5 bases and J lost 5 bases. The germline gives CDR1 SGDLS, CDR2 YYNGEE. CDR3 bases: TGTGCCAGCAGACCAGGGGGGCCTAGAAACACCATATATTTT. Its protein is CASRPGGPRNTIYF.

This chain joins TRBV10-3 and TRBJ2-3; D perhaps matches TRBD2 (5 bases). The CDR3 has 15 residues. The V end lost 3 bases, the J end lost 5 bases, and 15 bases lay between the germline ends. Germline V lookup: CDR1 ENHRY, CDR2 SYGVKD. CDR3 sequence reads: CAISDPGSEGDTQYF. In DNA form, the CDR3 reads TGTGCCATCAGTGACCCCGGATCTGAGGGAGATACGCAGTATTTT.

This clone was seen once. V and J are TRBV2 and TRBJ2-2; 8 nucleotides match TRBD1. The length of the CDR3 is 15 residues. V trimming: 6 bases; J trimming: 6 bases; junction bases outside the gene matches: 9. Looked up from germline, CDR1 is SNHLY and CDR2 is FYNNEI. CDR3 in amino acids: CASRVDRGDAGELFF. The CDR3 DNA reads as TGTGCCAGCAGAGTAGACAGGGGAGATGCCGGGGAGCTGTTTTTT.

The chain recombines TRBV11-1 with TRBJ2-3, with a weak D call TRBD1 (6 bases). The CDR3 is 13 amino acids. V was clipped by 5 bases and J by 6 bases, with 12 bases between them. Germline CDR1 is SGHAT and CDR2 is FQDESV (reference sequence). The CDR3 nucleotides read TGTGCCAGCAGCAGGGGGTTACAGGATACGCAGTATTTT. Translating it yields CASSRGLQDTQYF.

This clone was counted a single time. The chain couples TRBV2 to TRBJ1-2, with no clear D. CDR3 length equals 14 residues. Per the germline V gene, CDR1 is SNHLY and CDR2 is FYNNEI. V shed 6 bases and J shed 0 bases, with 11 bases lying between them. CDR3 loop: CASRDSRSNYGYTF. The CDR3 DNA reads as TGTGCCAGCAGGGATTCTAGGTCTAACTATGGCTACACCTTC.

The sample holds a few counts of this clone. V is TRBV6-4 and J is TRBJ2-1, with 11 positions matching TRBD2. Germline CDR1 MRHNA, CDR2 SNTAGT. The length of the CDR3 is 15 residues. With V trimmed by 2 bases and J by 5 bases, 2 bases remained unmatched. CDR3 in amino acids: CASSDGLAGHNEQFF. CDR3 DNA sequence: TGTGCCAGCAGTGACGGACTAGCGGGCCACAATGAGCAGTTCTTC.

The chain carries TRBV19 and TRBJ2-7; no definite D call. The CDR3 totals 13 residues. V lost 5 bases, J lost 2 bases, and 10 bases lay in between. Looked up from germline, CDR1 is LNHDA and CDR2 is SQIVND (reference sequence). For the CDR3, the DNA is TGTGCCAGTAGTCAGACACAAGCCTACGAGCAGTACTTC. It yields the protein CASSQTQAYEQYF.

The chain carries TRBV9 and TRBJ2-2, with D maybe TRBD2 (6 bases). Germline CDR1 is SGDLS and CDR2 is YYNGEE. V lost 5 bases and J 4 bases, leaving 12 bases between the germline ends. The CDR3 consists of 14 residues. CDR3 sequence (DNA): TGTGCCAGCAGTCCGGGACTTCTCACCGGGGAGCTGTTTTTT. As protein: CASSPGLLTGELFF.

The chain uses TRBV2 and TRBJ1-4, with 8 nucleotides matching TRBD1. Germline trimming cut 7 bases from V and 2 bases from J; bases unmatched to any gene: 6. Germline V gives CDR1 SNHLY, CDR2 FYNNEI. CDR3 length: 15 residues. This CDR3 reads CASTYQGATNEKLFF. CDR3 nucleotide sequence: TGTGCCAGCACCTACCAGGGGGCCACTAATGAAAAACTGTTTTTT.

The chain employs TRBV9 and TRBJ2-7, with D maybe TRBD2 (5 bases). CDR1 is SGDLS and CDR2 is YYNGEE in the germline V gene. V lost 5 bases and J 5 bases, leaving 14 bases between the germline ends. CDR3 length: 13 residues. The CDR3 here is CASSRYGVDEQYF. As DNA, the CDR3 is TGTGCCAGCAGTCGATACGGGGTTGACGAGCAGTACTTC.

The chain carries TRBV6-1 and TRBJ1-5; tentatively, D is TRBD1 (5 bases). With 0 bases removed from V and 9 bases from J, the gap between germline ends came to 15 bases. The CDR3 sequence is 15 residues long. From germline, CDR1 is MNHNS and CDR2 SASEGT. This chain's CDR3 is CASSEAGRPSGPQHF. CDR3 nucleotides: TGTGCCAGCAGTGAAGCGGGGCGGCCATCCGGGCCCCAGCATTTT.

In its sample, this clone was seen a few times. The rearrangement uses TRBV6-6 and TRBJ1-1; 7 bases are shared with TRBD1. The ends lost 7 bases at V and 3 bases at J; junction bases unmatched: 8. Germline V gives CDR1 MNHNY, CDR2 SVGAGI (reference sequence). This CDR3 is built from 14 residues. CDR3: CASIEDRADTEAFF. The CDR3 nucleotides read TGTGCCAGCATAGAAGACAGGGCTGACACTGAAGCTTTCTTT.

The rearrangement links TRBV5-5 to TRBJ1-1; D is unclear. Germline V gives CDR1 SGHKS, CDR2 YYEKEE (reference sequence). CDR3 size: 15 residues. Trimming shortened V by 4 bases and J by 3 bases, and 16 bases separated the two germline ends. This CDR3 reads CASSLWPSRDTEAFF. The CDR3 DNA reads as TGTGCCAGCAGCCTGTGGCCATCCCGGGACACTGAAGCTTTCTTT.

The genes are TRBV27 and TRBJ2-1; 10 bases match TRBD1. V lost 6 bases, J lost 9 bases, and 5 bases stayed unmatched. The CDR3 extends over 13 amino acids. CDR1 MNHEY and CDR2 SMNVEV come from the germline V gene (reference sequence). The CDR3 here is CASSFGTGVEQFF. The CDR3 DNA reads as TGTGCCAGCAGCTTCGGGACAGGGGTTGAGCAGTTCTTC.

The J gene is TRBJ1-1, the V gene TRBV6-6, with D perhaps TRBD1 (6 bases). V lost 2 bases, J lost 8 bases, and 12 bases lay in between. CDR1 is MNHNY and CDR2 is SVGAGI in the germline V gene (reference sequence). This CDR3 comprises 13 residues. CDR3 sequence reads: CASSYATGVEAFF. CDR3 bases: TGTGCCAGCAGTTACGCGACAGGAGTCGAAGCTTTCTTT.

The chain carries TRBV2 and TRBJ1-2; the D is unclear. This CDR3 is 14 amino acids long. The V gene's germline CDR1 is SNHLY and CDR2 FYNNEI. The ends were cut back, 7 bases at V and 6 bases at J, with 18 bases in the middle. The CDR3 bases are TGTGCCAGCACTCAAACCAGTACCTCCGATGGCTACACCTTC. Translated: CASTQTSTSDGYTF. Supplemented by reference TRBV2 and TRBJ1-2, the full variable domain reads EPEVTQTPSHQVTQMGQEVILRCVPISNHLYFYWYRQILGQKVEFLVSFYNNEISEKSEIFDDQFSVERPDGSNFTLKIRSTKLEDSAMYFCASTQTSTSDGYTFGSGTRLTVV.

This chain joins TRBV7-2 and TRBJ2-7; TRBD2 matches 7 bases. V was pared by 3 bases and J by 2 bases, with 4 bases of the junction left unmatched. The germline V gene encodes CDR1 SGHTA and CDR2 FQGNSA. This CDR3 has 14 amino acids. CDR3 in amino acids: CASSFTGGTYEQYF. CDR3 DNA: TGTGCCAGCAGCTTTACCGGGGGGACCTACGAGCAGTACTTC.

The V gene is TRBV2, the J gene TRBJ2-1; 9 bases agree with TRBD2. V was clipped by 5 bases and J by 4 bases; unmatched bases: 3. CDR3 length: 14 residues. CDR1 is SNHLY and CDR2 is FYNNEI in the germline V gene. The CDR3 is CASSSLAGYNEQFF. The CDR3 DNA sequence: TGTGCCAGCAGTAGCCTAGCGGGATACAATGAGCAGTTCTTC.

The CDR3 here is CASSALAGTDTGELFF. CDR3 nucleotide sequence: TGTGCCAGCAGCGCCCTAGCTGGGACTGACACCGGGGAGCTGTTTTTT. The rearrangement uses TRBV9 and TRBJ2-2; tentatively, D is TRBD2 (6 bases). CDR1 is SGDLS, CDR2 YYNGEE, per germline. The V end was cut by 3 bases, the J end by 3 bases, with 15 bases between. This CDR3 has 16 amino acids.

CDR3: CASSLVGGASTDTQYF. The CDR3 nucleotides read TGTGCCAGCAGCTTAGTCGGGGGGGCCAGCACAGATACGCAGTATTTT. The rearrangement uses TRBV7-2 and TRBJ2-3, with 8 bases lining up with TRBD2. CDR1 is SGHTA, CDR2 FQGNSA, per germline. CDR3 size: 16 residues. J was trimmed by 0 bases and V by 1 base; bases with no gene match: 3.

The chain is built from TRBV5-1 and TRBJ1-4; 8 nucleotides match TRBD1. Germline CDR1 reads SGHRS; CDR2 reads YFSETQ. V shed 3 bases and J 6 bases; nucleotides not matched to a gene: 4. This CDR3 is 14 amino acids long. The CDR3: CASSWTGLYEKLFF. Here the CDR3 DNA reads TGCGCCAGCAGCTGGACAGGGCTTTATGAAAAACTGTTTTTT.

This clone was recorded once. The chain carries TRBV28 and TRBJ2-7; D ambiguous. CDR1 and CDR2 from the germline V gene are MDHEN and SYDVKM. CDR3 length: 10 amino acids. The V end lost 8 bases, the J end lost 4 bases, and 6 bases lay between the germline ends. CDR3 protein: CASVYYEQYF. CDR3 DNA: TGTGCCAGCGTGTATTACGAGCAGTACTTC.

The V gene is TRBV27, the J gene TRBJ2-1; possibly TRBD1 for D (6 bases). Germline V CDR1 and CDR2: MNHEY, SMNVEV (reference sequence). The CDR3 runs 15 residues. The V end was cut by 1 base, the J end by 7 bases, with 14 bases between. DNA of the CDR3: TGTGCCAGCAGTTTATACTCAGGGGCAGGGAATGAGCAGTTCTTC. Amino acid sequence: CASSLYSGAGNEQFF.

The rearrangement uses TRBV6-4 and TRBJ2-3; 14 bases are a match to TRBD2. CDR1 is MRHNA and CDR2 is SNTAGT in the germline V gene. The CDR3 runs 17 residues. J gave up 0 bases and V 6 bases, and 5 bases lay outside the gene matches. The CDR3 DNA sequence: TGTGCCAGCAGCCCAGGACTAGCGGGAGGTAGCACAGATACGCAGTATTTT. This encodes CASSPGLAGGSTDTQYF.

The J gene is TRBJ2-3, the V gene TRBV19; 13 nucleotides align to TRBD2. Germline CDR1 reads LNHDA; CDR2 reads SQIVND (reference sequence). This CDR3 has 18 residues. Trimming cost V 3 bases and J 3 bases; bases outside gene matches: 9. This chain's CDR3 is CASSIGLAGARKTDTQYF. The DNA for the CDR3 is TGTGCCAGTAGTATCGGACTAGCGGGAGCCCGAAAGACAGATACGCAGTATTTT.